This TCR beta chain was recovered during a study of blood T cell repertoires in COVID-19. As for the study in general: Collection of acute and convalescent COVID-19 samples took place in the United States, Italy and Spain. PBMCs, B-cell-depleted T cells, or T cells provided the cDNA or gDNA that made up the material.

V lost 6 bases to trimming and J lost 4 bases, with 18 bases between them. Germline V gene sequence: CDR1 LGHNT, CDR2 FRNRAP. The CDR3 is made up of 15 amino acids. Authors' processing steps: By means of reference gene primer amplification, nucleated cell counts were estimated. Libraries were prepared by immunoSEQ multiplex PCR; TCRdb keeps only in-frame clonotypes and omits some of them. V and J calls and clone size are copied from that table; D and trimming were computed from the DNA. The sample carries around 61,000 clones, roughly 91% recorded once. The chain couples TRBV12-5 to TRBJ1-1; a weak D match, TRBD1 (6 bases). The sequencing input was peripheral blood. The source of this sequence is a man aged 55 to 70 with acute or convalescent COVID-19. This chain's CDR3 is CASGSVRGMSTEAFF. CDR3 nucleotides: TGTGCTAGTGGGTCCGTAAGGGGGATGTCCACTGAAGCTTTCTTT. The whole variable domain, filled in from reference TRBV12-5 and TRBJ1-1, reads DARVTQTPRHKVTEMGQEVTMRCQPILGHNTVFWYRQTMMQGLELLAYFRNRAPLDDSGMPKDRFSAEMPDATLATLKIQPSEPRDSAVYFCASGSVRGMSTEAFFGQGTRLTVV.